The next 19 T cell receptor beta chains were all read from a single sample in a study of cytomegalovirus exposure and HLA in healthy donors. Vbeta (60) and Jbeta (13) primers were used in the PCR. TCRdb keeps only in-frame clones here, not all; method: immunoSEQ multiplex PCR. The sample records roughly 140,000 clones, around 60% being singletons. Sequencing was performed on PBMCs. The source is a woman aged 60 to 75 in good health and CMV-seropositive.

The chain uses TRBV5-8 and TRBJ2-1; 8 nucleotides align to TRBD1. This CDR3 region has 16 residues. V shed 3 bases and J 4 bases; nucleotides not matched to a gene: 9. The germline V gene encodes CDR1 SGHTS and CDR2 YDEGEE. CDR3 sequence reads: CASSWGTGGLYNEQFF. Written as DNA, the CDR3 is TGTGCCAGCAGCTGGGGTACAGGGGGGCTTTACAATGAGCAGTTCTTC. The full variable domain, completed using reference TRBV5-8 and TRBJ2-1, is EAGVTQSPTHLIKTRGQQATLRCSPISGHTSVYWYQQALGLGLQFLLWYDEGEERNRGNFPPRFSGRQFPNYSSELNVNALELEDSALYLCASSWGTGGLYNEQFFGPGTRLTVL.

The chain carries TRBV11-1 and TRBJ2-1; TRBD1 might be the D (5 bases). V lost 5 bases, J lost 3 bases, and 11 bases lay in between. The germline CDR1 and CDR2 sequences are SGHAT and FQDESV (reference sequence). CDR3 length: 14 residues. The CDR3 loop reads CASSRGAVYNEQFF. In DNA, the CDR3 is TGTGCCAGCAGCCGTGGGGCGGTCTACAATGAGCAGTTCTTC.

The chain carries TRBV28 and TRBJ1-1; D is uncertain. This CDR3 contains 14 residues. Trimming stripped 7 bases from V and 10 bases from J, with 22 bases between. In germline, CDR1 is MDHEN, CDR2 SYDVKM. The CDR3, as DNA: TGTGCCAGCAACAAAGGAGTCCGGGTGGCAGTAGCTTTCTTT. Translating it yields CASNKGVRVAVAFF. Looking up the rest from reference TRBV28 and TRBJ1-1 gives the full variable domain: DVKVTQSSRYLVKRTGEKVFLECVQDMDHENMFWYRQDPGLGLRLIYFSYDVKMKEKGDIPEGYSVSREKKERFSLILESASTNQTSMYLCASNKGVRVAVAFFGQGTRLTVV.

This clone was counted only a few times. The CDR3, as DNA: TGTGCCAGCAGTTTAATCAGGGGCAACGAGCAGTACTTC. This translates into CASSLIRGNEQYF. The chain recombines TRBV28 with TRBJ2-7; the D gene is possibly TRBD1 (6 bases). The V gene's germline CDR1 is MDHEN and CDR2 SYDVKM. This CDR3 region has 13 residues. The germline V and J ends were trimmed by 2 bases and 5 bases, with 10 bases remaining between them.

The J gene is TRBJ2-5, the V gene TRBV19; 8 nucleotides match TRBD1. Unmatched junction bases numbered 9, after V lost 6 bases and J lost 3 bases. There are 15 residues in the CDR3. Germline-derived CDR1 and CDR2 are LNHDA and SQIVND (reference sequence). The CDR3 DNA follows: TGTGCCAGTAGGGACAGGGCAGTCGGGGAAGAGACCCAGTACTTC. It specifies CASRDRAVGEETQYF.

The V call is TRBV19, the J call TRBJ2-3, with D tentatively TRBD2 (5 bases). The CDR3 extends over 12 amino acids. Germline V gene lookup returns CDR1 LNHDA and CDR2 SQIVND (reference sequence). The V gene lost 4 bases and the J gene lost 4 bases, with 6 bases spanning the gap. The CDR3 reads CASSRTADTQYF. The CDR3 DNA reads TGTGCCAGTAGTAGGACTGCAGATACGCAGTATTTT.

This chain uses TRBV19 with TRBJ2-7; TRBD1 matches 9 bases. Germline CDR1 is LNHDA and CDR2 is SQIVND (reference sequence). CDR3 size: 13 residues. J gave up 0 bases and V 9 bases, and 3 bases lay outside the gene matches. The CDR3 DNA follows: TGTGCCAGACCGGGACAGGGCTCCTACGAGCAGTACTTC. Its protein product is CARPGQGSYEQYF.

The CDR3 here is CATSDRGGSETQYF. The CDR3 nucleotides read TGTGCCACCTCCGACCGAGGAGGGTCGGAGACCCAGTACTTC. The chain combines TRBV15 with TRBJ2-5, with D possibly being TRBD2 (6 bases). Trimming took off 8 bases at V and 5 bases at J, with 18 bases between the two ends. The CDR3 consists of 14 residues. CDR1 LNHNV and CDR2 YYDKDF come from the germline V gene (reference sequence).

Written as DNA, the CDR3 is TGTGCCAGCGCTAGCGGCTACAATGAGCAGTTCTTC. It specifies CASASGYNEQFF. The chain carries TRBV6-6 and TRBJ2-1; 7 bases agree with TRBD2. Germline loops: CDR1 MNHNY, CDR2 SVGAGI (reference sequence). V dropped 8 bases and J dropped 3; count of bases not matched to a gene: 1. CDR3 length equals 12 residues.

This clone was detected only a few times. The CDR3 region has the DNA TGTGCCAGCAGGAGTAGCGGGAGGGCGAGGACCGGGGAGCTGTTTTTT. Encoded protein: CASRSSGRARTGELFF. V gene TRBV7-9 combines with J gene TRBJ2-2; TRBD2 matches 11 bases. V shed 6 bases and J 5 bases; nucleotides not matched to a gene: 8. CDR1 and CDR2 from the germline V gene are SEHNR and FQNEAQ (reference sequence). CDR3 size: 16 residues.

Concerning this clone: In the same sample, other DNA sequences code for this CDR3. The chain recombines TRBV9 with TRBJ1-1; TRBD1 is a possible D gene (5 bases). The CDR3 has 13 amino acids. The germline CDR1 and CDR2 sequences are SGDLS and YYNGEE. Trimming took 1 base from V and 1 from J, leaving 5 bases between them. The CDR3 DNA is TGTGCCAGCAGCGTACAGGGGAACACTGAAGCTTTCTTT. Protein product: CASSVQGNTEAFF.

The gene calls are TRBV15 and TRBJ2-1; D ambiguous. The V end lost 5 bases, the J end lost 1 base, and 9 bases lay between the germline ends. The length of the CDR3 is 14 residues. Germline loops: CDR1 LNHNV, CDR2 YYDKDF (reference sequence). The CDR3 sequence: CATSPQKSYNEQFF. For the CDR3, the DNA is TGTGCCACCAGCCCTCAGAAGTCCTACAATGAGCAGTTCTTC.

This rearrangement joins TRBV5-4 to TRBJ2-1, with 9 bases aligning to TRBD2. The CDR3 has 15 amino acids. Germline V gene lookup returns CDR1 SGHNT and CDR2 YYREEE (reference sequence). J gave up 5 bases and V 10 bases, and 13 bases lay outside the gene matches. Here the CDR3 reads CAVWFVAGGDNEQFF. In DNA form, the CDR3 reads TGTGCCGTCTGGTTCGTGGCGGGAGGGGACAATGAGCAGTTCTTC.

A few counts support this clone. The chain combines TRBV25-1 with TRBJ2-7, with D maybe TRBD2 (7 bases). The CDR3 spans 14 residues. V gave up 1 base and J gave up 7 bases, with 14 bases separating them. The germline V gene encodes CDR1 MGHDK and CDR2 SYGVNS. CDR3 DNA: TGTGCCAGCAGTGAATGGGGAGGGGGGAGTGAGCAGTACTTC. It translates to CASSEWGGGSEQYF.

The rearrangement links TRBV6-5 to TRBJ1-1; D possibly corresponds to TRBD1 (6 bases). CDR3 length: 13 amino acids. Per germline, CDR1 MNHEY and CDR2 SVGAGI. Trimming left V 11 bases short and J 3 bases short, with 16 bases between. The CDR3: CAAKDRAYTEAFF. DNA of the CDR3: TGTGCCGCGAAGGACAGAGCTTACACTGAAGCTTTCTTT.

This clone was recorded a few times. The rearrangement uses TRBV7-6 and TRBJ1-4; D gene ambiguous. CDR3 length: 15 residues. The germline V gene has CDR1 SGHVS and CDR2 FNYEAQ. The V and J ends lost 5 bases and 0 bases respectively, with 10 bases between them. The CDR3 here is CASSLGLATNEKLFF. The CDR3 coding sequence is TGTGCCAGCAGCCTTGGACTAGCAACTAATGAAAAACTGTTTTTT.

The V and J genes are TRBV6-5 and TRBJ2-1; 7 bases agree with TRBD1. The germline V gene encodes CDR1 MNHEY and CDR2 SVGAGI. The CDR3 consists of 15 residues. V shed 2 bases and J 7 bases; nucleotides not matched to a gene: 8. The CDR3 region is CASSYDRGLWNEQFF. CDR3 nucleotides: TGTGCCAGCAGTTACGATAGGGGGCTATGGAATGAGCAGTTCTTC.

About this clone itself: One junction end disagrees with the germline gene, perhaps due to a read error. The V call is TRBV11-1, the J call TRBJ1-1; D gene unclear. Looked up from germline, CDR1 is SGHAT and CDR2 is FQDESV (reference sequence). This CDR3 is 12 amino acids long. Here the CDR3 DNA reads TGTGCCGGCAGCCCCCTACCCAGGGAAGCTTTCTTT. It codes for CAGSPLPREAFF. Using reference TRBV11-1 and TRBJ1-1 for the parts outside the CDR3, the full variable domain is EAEVAQSPRYKITEKSQAVAFWCDPISGHATLYWYRQILGQGPELLVQFQDESVVDDSQLPKDRFSAERLKGVDSTLKIQPAELGDSAMYLCAGSPLPREAFFGQGTRLTVV.

The V and J genes are TRBV4-1 and TRBJ1-2; TRBD1 is a possible D gene (6 bases). Germline loops: CDR1 MGHRA, CDR2 YSYEKL. Trimming removed 4 bases from V and 1 base from J, with 16 bases in between. The CDR3 contains 16 residues. The DNA for the CDR3 is TGCGCCAGCAGCCTTTTTACAGGGCAACTTAACTATGGCTACACCTTC. Translating gives CASSLFTGQLNYGYTF.